These 6 T cell receptor beta chains came from one sample sequenced in a study of T-cell reconstitution after alpha-beta-depleted transplantation in children. As it was prepared, the TCRbeta library received unique molecular identifiers. TCRdb ran MiXCR on the PCR reads and lists one entry per CDR3 protein. The sample holds 150,000 to 200,000 distinct CDR3 sequences, approximately 6% seen once. The source was PBMCs, collected before TCRalphabeta/CD19-depleted stem cell transplant. The receptors here all came from a girl under three years old with combined immunodeficiency, due to receive a stem cell transplant.

The table lists this clonotype with a few counts. The chain is built from TRBV9 and TRBJ1-1, with 8 bases lining up with TRBD1. V lost 2 bases, J lost 0 bases, and 6 bases stayed unmatched. Germline assignment: CDR1 SGDLS and CDR2 YYNGEE. CDR3 length equals 16 residues. CDR3 coding DNA: TGTGCCAGCAGCGTTGCAGGGGGCCCCTTGAACACTGAAGCTTTCTTT. Its protein product is CASSVAGGPLNTEAFF.

This clonotype came up many times. CDR3 residues: CASGLNYEQYF. The DNA of the CDR3 is TGTGCCAGCGGCTTAAACTACGAGCAGTACTTC. This sequence joins TRBV6-2 or TRBV6-3 and TRBJ2-7, with D unresolved. The CDR3 has 11 amino acids. Between the trimmed V and J ends, which lost 8 bases and 3 bases, there was a span of 8 bases. Germline CDR1 is MNHEY and CDR2 is SVGEGT.

This clonotype was observed at least ten times. The rearrangement uses TRBV20-1 and TRBJ2-1, with D maybe TRBD2 (6 bases). From germline, CDR1 is DFQATT and CDR2 SNEGSKA (reference sequence). The CDR3 contains 15 residues. V lost 4 bases and J lost 0, with 13 bases in between. The CDR3 nucleotides are TGCAGTGCTACGGGGGATCCGAGCTCCTACAATGAGCAGTTCTTC. Translating it yields CSATGDPSSYNEQFF.

This clonotype was counted many times. V is TRBV24-1 and J is TRBJ1-2; 8 nucleotides match TRBD1. J was trimmed by 7 bases and V by 4 bases; bases with no gene match: 10. Germline V lookup: CDR1 KGHDR, CDR2 SFDVKD. This CDR3 is built from 15 residues. The CDR3 is CATSDRTGRSSGYTF. CDR3 nucleotides: TGTGCCACCAGTGACCGGACAGGGAGGTCTAGTGGCTACACCTTC.

The sample holds many counts of this clonotype. The rearrangement joins TRBV5-6 to TRBJ2-4; 9 nucleotides align to TRBD1. Germline loops: CDR1 SGHDT, CDR2 YYEEEE. The CDR3 contains 15 residues. The ends lost 5 bases at V and 2 bases at J; junction bases unmatched: 5. CDR3 nucleotides: TGTGCCAGCAGTTTTGGACAGGGGACCAAAAACATTCAGTACTTC. Translating gives CASSFGQGTKNIQYF.

This clonotype was counted many times. The chain recombines TRBV7-2 with TRBJ1-1, with D uncertain. This CDR3 comprises 13 residues. Trimming left V 2 bases short and J 4 bases short, with 8 bases between. Looked up from germline, CDR1 is SGHTA and CDR2 is FQGNSA. The CDR3 bases are TGTGCCAGCAGCTTAATGGGGTTCACTGAAGCTTTCTTT. This codes for CASSLMGFTEAFF.